Listed below are T cell receptor beta chains from one sample, sequenced in a study of cytomegalovirus exposure and HLA in healthy donors. The assay was immunoSEQ multiplex PCR, and TCRdb's table has in-frame clones only and misses some. The sample yields 55,000 or so clones, roughly four fifths seen once. Sequencing was performed on PBMCs. The origin of the receptors is a man in his fifties in good health and CMV-seronegative. CDR3s include the opening cysteine and the closing phenylalanine or tryptophan. The order of the fields is J gene, D gene, V gene, clone size, CDR3 protein, CDR3 DNA. A D gene is named only where the DNA matches it firmly. The size entry is marked missing in some rows and otherwise reads once, few, many or a size class.

J: TRBJ2-7
D: TRBD2
V: TRBV15
size: NA
CDR3: CATSRIGTSGTYEQYF
DNA: TGTGCCACCAGCAGAATCGGGACTAGCGGAACCTACGAGCAGTACTTC

J: TRBJ1-1
D: NA
V: TRBV7-9
size: NA
CDR3: CASSLAGHQNTEAFF
DNA: TGTGCCAGCAGCTTAGCTGGACACCAGAACACTGAAGCTTTCTTT

J: TRBJ2-7
D: NA
V: TRBV2
size: once
CDR3: CASSERGPLGEQYF
DNA: TGTGCCAGCAGTGAGCGGGGGCCTCTGGGCGAGCAGTACTTC

J: TRBJ1-6
D: NA
V: TRBV6-6
size: NA
CDR3: CASSYVQGEDSPLHF
DNA: TGTGCCAGCAGTTACGTGCAGGGTGAGGATTCACCCCTCCACTTT

J: TRBJ2-1
D: TRBD2
V: TRBV15
size: NA
CDR3: CATSGRGGYSEQFF
DNA: TGTGCCACCAGCGGCCGGGGGGGCTATAGTGAGCAGTTCTTC

J: TRBJ2-4
D: NA
V: TRBV11-2
size: NA
CDR3: CASSFMGALAKNIQYF
DNA: TGTGCCAGCAGCTTTATGGGGGCTCTAGCCAAAAACATTCAGTACTTC

J: TRBJ2-7
D: TRBD1
V: TRBV29-1
size: NA
CDR3: CSVGTGTYEQYF
DNA: TGCAGCGTTGGGACAGGGACCTACGAGCAGTACTTC

J: TRBJ1-4
D: NA
V: TRBV19
size: NA
CDR3: CASSIKRPANEKLFF
DNA: TGTGCCAGTAGTATAAAGAGGCCGGCTAATGAAAAACTGTTTTTT

J: TRBJ2-7
D: NA
V: TRBV28
size: NA
CDR3: CASSLRWQAKPYEQYF
DNA: TGTGCCAGCAGTTTACGCTGGCAGGCGAAACCCTACGAGCAGTACTTC

J: TRBJ2-1
D: NA
V: TRBV7-3
size: NA
CDR3: CASSFSGLQDEQFF
DNA: TGTGCCAGCAGCTTTTCCGGACTACAGGATGAGCAGTTCTTC

J: TRBJ1-6
D: NA
V: TRBV6-1
size: NA
CDR3: CASSVWGPQKTPLHF
DNA: TGTGCCAGCAGTGTGTGGGGGCCGCAAAAAACACCCCTCCACTTT

J: TRBJ2-7
D: TRBD1
V: TRBV10-2
size: NA
CDR3: CASRITGTGSYEQYF
DNA: TGCGCCAGCAGAATAACCGGGACAGGGTCCTACGAGCAGTACTTC

J: TRBJ1-2
D: NA
V: TRBV18
size: NA
CDR3: CASSPDRTSYGYTF
DNA: TGTGCCAGCTCACCAGACAGGACGAGCTATGGCTACACCTTC

J: TRBJ1-5
D: NA
V: TRBV2
size: once
CDR3: CASGPARGFRQPQHF
DNA: TGTGCCAGCGGTCCTGCAAGGGGGTTTCGACAGCCCCAGCATTTT

J: TRBJ1-3
D: NA
V: TRBV18
size: NA
CDR3: CASSPQLDFSGNTIYF
DNA: TGTGCCAGCTCACCGCAGTTGGACTTCTCTGGAAACACCATATATTTT

J: TRBJ2-1
D: NA
V: TRBV9
size: NA
CDR3: CASSVELSQSSYNEQFF
DNA: TGTGCCAGCAGCGTAGAACTAAGCCAGAGCTCCTACAATGAGCAGTTCTTC

J: TRBJ2-7
D: TRBD1
V: TRBV30
size: NA
CDR3: CAWRLGQGVAYEQYF
DNA: TGTGCCTGGAGACTGGGACAGGGGGTAGCCTACGAGCAGTACTTC

J: TRBJ2-5
D: NA
V: TRBV6-5
size: NA
CDR3: CASSYGRQETQYF
DNA: TGTGCCAGCAGTTACGGGAGACAAGAGACCCAGTACTTC

J: TRBJ1-1
D: TRBD1
V: TRBV7-6
size: NA
CDR3: CASSPRTGNTEAFF
DNA: TGTGCCAGCAGCCCAAGGACAGGGAACACTGAAGCTTTCTTT

J: TRBJ2-2
D: NA
V: TRBV5-4
size: NA
CDR3: CASSSGVGDTGELFF
DNA: TGTGCCAGCAGCTCGGGGGTGGGGGACACCGGGGAGCTGTTTTTT

J: TRBJ2-1
D: NA
V: TRBV10-2
size: few
CDR3: CASSEIGAPYNEQFF
DNA: TGCGCCAGCAGTGAGATTGGGGCCCCCTACAATGAGCAGTTCTTC

J: TRBJ2-2
D: TRBD2
V: TRBV29-1
size: NA
CDR3: CSVSPSGVSGELFF
DNA: TGCAGCGTTTCCCCTAGCGGGGTCTCCGGGGAGCTGTTTTTT

J: TRBJ2-7
D: NA
V: TRBV4-1
size: NA
CDR3: CASSSRGSDNYEQYF
DNA: TGCGCCAGCAGCTCAAGGGGCTCGGACAACTACGAGCAGTACTTC

J: TRBJ1-5
D: NA
V: TRBV11-2
size: once
CDR3: CASSLSQTANQPQHF
DNA: TGTGCCAGCAGCTTATCGCAGACAGCCAATCAGCCCCAGCATTTT

J: TRBJ2-7
D: NA
V: TRBV7-2
size: NA
CDR3: CASSPLAGIGEQYF
DNA: TGTGCCAGCAGCCCCTTGGCAGGGATTGGCGAGCAGTACTTC

J: TRBJ2-7
D: NA
V: TRBV6-5
size: NA
CDR3: CASSYAQAVAYEQYF
DNA: TGTGCCAGCAGTTACGCACAGGCGGTCGCCTACGAGCAGTACTTC

J: TRBJ2-5
D: TRBD2
V: TRBV9
size: NA
CDR3: CASSSPTSGGFQETQYF
DNA: TGTGCCAGCAGCTCCCCTACTAGCGGGGGGTTCCAAGAGACCCAGTACTTC

J: TRBJ1-5
D: NA
V: TRBV10-2
size: NA
CDR3: CASRGAANQPQHF
DNA: TGCGCCAGCAGGGGGGCAGCTAATCAGCCCCAGCATTTT

J: TRBJ2-2
D: NA
V: TRBV7-2
size: NA
CDR3: CASSASQPDRGTGELFF
DNA: TGTGCCAGCAGCGCCTCACAACCTGACAGAGGCACCGGGGAGCTGTTTTTT

J: TRBJ1-1
D: NA
V: TRBV20-1
size: once
CDR3: CSAPRGTEAFF
DNA: TGCAGTGCGCCCAGGGGTACTGAAGCTTTCTTT

J: TRBJ2-7
D: NA
V: TRBV6-6
size: NA
CDR3: CASSHAGDIYF
DNA: TGTGCCAGCAGCCACGCCGGGGACATTTACTTC